A selection of T cell receptor beta chains follows, all from one sample in a study of radiation and T cells in renal cell carcinoma. Data came from immunoSEQ multiplex PCR; TCRdb stores just in-frame clones and leaves some out. The top ten clones hold approximately 2% of a sample with some 130,000 clones, approximately 78% of them seen once. Specimen: blood, collected from a patient whose treatment included radiotherapy and nephrectomy. All receptors come from a woman aged 60-70 years with renal cell carcinoma. CDR3s include the opening cysteine and the closing phenylalanine or tryptophan. A D gene is named only where the DNA matches it firmly. Not all rows give a size; the values are once, few, many and, for expanded clones, a class.

clone size	V gene	D gene	J gene	CDR3 DNA	CDR3 protein
-	TRBV29-1	TRBD1	TRBJ2-7	TGCAGCGTCCGGGACAGGGGTCCCTACGAGCAGTACTTC	CSVRDRGPYEQYF
once	TRBV19	-	TRBJ1-2	TGTGCCAGTAGATCCCCCGACGGCTACACCTTC	CASRSPDGYTF
-	TRBV13	TRBD2	TRBJ2-7	TGTGCCAGCAGCTTGTCTAGGACTAGCGCCTACGAGCAGTACTTC	CASSLSRTSAYEQYF
-	TRBV19	-	TRBJ1-1	TGTGCCAGTAAAGGGGGGCACTTTACAGAAGCTTTCTTT	CASKGGHFTEAFF
-	TRBV19	-	TRBJ1-1	TGTGCCAGTAGTATTGAACGTTCCACTGAAGCTTTCTTT	CASSIERSTEAFF
-	TRBV11-2	-	TRBJ1-1	TGTGCCAGCAGCTTCGCACGGGCCGGTACTGAAGCTTTCTTT	CASSFARAGTEAFF
-	TRBV7-3	-	TRBJ2-1	TGTGCCAGCAGCTTGGACATCTACAATGAGCAGTTCTTC	CASSLDIYNEQFF
-	TRBV16	-	TRBJ1-5	TGTGCCAGCAGGACCCCCAAGAGGGTTAGCAATCAGCCCCAGCATTTT	CASRTPKRVSNQPQHF
-	TRBV19	-	TRBJ1-2	TGTGCCAGTAGTATTGTAACAGCGGGAAATGGCTACACCTTC	CASSIVTAGNGYTF
-	TRBV5-4	-	TRBJ1-2	TGTGCCAGCAGACGGGACCGCCTCTATGGCTACACCTTC	CASRRDRLYGYTF
-	TRBV5-4	-	TRBJ2-7	TGTGCCAGCAGCCCCGGACCATCCAGTATTTCCTACGAGCAGTACTTC	CASSPGPSSISYEQYF
-	TRBV12-1	-	TRBJ2-1	TGTGCCAGCGAGGTAGCGGGAGTCTACAATGAGCAGTTCTTC	CASEVAGVYNEQFF
-	TRBV29-1	-	TRBJ2-7	TGCAGCGTTGGAACCTCCTACGAGCAGTACTTC	CSVGTSYEQYF
many	TRBV5-6	-	TRBJ1-2	TGTGCCAGCAGAACTAGAGATAACTATGGCTACACCTTC	CASRTRDNYGYTF
-	TRBV7-3	-	TRBJ2-7	TGTGCCAGCAGCGCCCAGGGTGGCTACGAGCAGTACTTC	CASSAQGGYEQYF
-	TRBV6-5	-	TRBJ2-6	TGTGCCAGCAGTTTATCAGACATGGGAGGCAACGTCCTGACTTTC	CASSLSDMGGNVLTF
-	TRBV28	-	TRBJ2-1	TGTGCCACCACACCAACCCCAGGGTTCTACAATGAGCAGTTCTTC	CATTPTPGFYNEQFF
-	TRBV6-6	-	TRBJ1-1	TGTGCCAGCATAGGCACCACTGAAGCTTTCTTT	CASIGTTEAFF
few	TRBV10-3	-	TRBJ1-5	TGTGCCATCAGTGGGGGGACGGATCAGCCCCAGCATTTT	CAISGGTDQPQHF
-	TRBV2	-	TRBJ2-7	TGTGCCAGCAGTGTTATTTTCAGTGAGCAGTACTTC	CASSVIFSEQYF
-	TRBV7-9	-	TRBJ2-3	TGTGCCAGCAGCTTAGGGGGTACTAGCACAGATACGCAGTATTTT	CASSLGGTSTDTQYF
-	TRBV28	TRBD2	TRBJ2-7	TGTGCCAGCAGTACCGGGGAGGGTAGGCCTGACGAGCAGTACTTC	CASSTGEGRPDEQYF
-	TRBV9	-	TRBJ2-1	TGTGCCAGCAGCGTAGATCCCGGGACAAACTCCTACAATGAGCAGTTCTTC	CASSVDPGTNSYNEQFF
-	TRBV5-1	TRBD1	TRBJ1-1	TGCGCCAGCAGCTTAGGACAGGGGGGAATGAACACTGAAGCTTTCTTT	CASSLGQGGMNTEAFF
few	TRBV28	-	TRBJ1-1	TGTGCCAGCAGTTTTCGGCAGGGTGGGACTGAAGCTTTCTTT	CASSFRQGGTEAFF
-	TRBV2	-	TRBJ2-1	TGTGCCAGCAGTGATGAGTGGGAAAATGAGCAGTTCTTC	CASSDEWENEQFF
-	TRBV6-6	TRBD1	TRBJ1-5	TGTGCCAGCAGTTTACAGGGGTGGAATCAGCCCCAGCATTTT	CASSLQGWNQPQHF
-	TRBV28	-	TRBJ2-4	TGTGCCAGCAGTTTAGTTGGGGGGCTAGCCAAAAACATTCAGTACTTC	CASSLVGGLAKNIQYF
once	TRBV6-5	-	TRBJ1-6	TGTGCCAGCAGTCCAGGAGGGGCCCTCAATTCACCCCTCCACTTT	CASSPGGALNSPLHF
once	TRBV9	TRBD2	TRBJ2-5	TGTGCCAGCAGCGTTTCTAGCGGGGCTCGGGAGACCCAGTACTTC	CASSVSSGARETQYF
-	TRBV4-2	-	TRBJ1-2	TGTGCCAGCAGCCTAGACCCCGGACAGCCTTCCTATGGCTACACCTTC	CASSLDPGQPSYGYTF
-	TRBV2	-	TRBJ2-4	TGTGCCAGCAAGAGTTTAAGCATTCAGTACTTC	CASKSLSIQYF
-	TRBV2	-	TRBJ2-1	TGTGCCAGCAGTCTTAATAGCGTGGATGAGCAGTTCTTC	CASSLNSVDEQFF
-	TRBV19	-	TRBJ2-1	TGTGCCAGTAGTATCGTGGGGGCCCCCTTCAATGAGCAGTTCTTC	CASSIVGAPFNEQFF
-	TRBV6-5	-	TRBJ1-4	TGTGCCAGCAGCCGCACTTGGGGCGAAAAACTGTTTTTT	CASSRTWGEKLFF